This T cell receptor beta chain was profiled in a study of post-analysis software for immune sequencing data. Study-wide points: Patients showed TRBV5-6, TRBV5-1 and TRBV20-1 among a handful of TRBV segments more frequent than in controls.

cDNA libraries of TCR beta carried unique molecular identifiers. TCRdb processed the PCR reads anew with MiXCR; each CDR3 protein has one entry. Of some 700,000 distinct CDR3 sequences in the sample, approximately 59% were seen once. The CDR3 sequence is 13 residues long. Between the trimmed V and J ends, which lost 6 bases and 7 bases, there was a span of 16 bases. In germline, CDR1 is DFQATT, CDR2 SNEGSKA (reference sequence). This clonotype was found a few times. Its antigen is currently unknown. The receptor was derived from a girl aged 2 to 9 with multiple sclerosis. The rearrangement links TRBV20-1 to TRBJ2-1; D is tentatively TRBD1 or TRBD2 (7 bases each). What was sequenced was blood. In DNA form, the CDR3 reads TGCAGTGCCGAAAGCGGGACAGCGAATGAGCAGTTCTTC. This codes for CSAESGTANEQFF.